This T cell receptor beta chain comes out of a study of blood T cells in healthy people across ages. At the level of the study: Template switching recovered approximately one barcoded beta molecule for every two T cells.

A second PCR of about 6 to 12 cycles used a sample-barcoded 5' primer and a J-beta primer mix. TCRdb reanalysed the 5' RACE reads using MiXCR and keeps one entry per CDR3 protein. The data hold 1.5 million to 2 million distinct CDR3 sequences, with 35% to 50% observed a single time. Collection of around 10 milliliters of peripheral blood was performed for each donor. This sequence was found in a human donor in good health. The material sequenced was blood.

CDR3 coding DNA: TGTGCCAGCAGCCCGGTAGGGGCCATAGGTGAGCAGTTCTTC. It translates to CASSPVGAIGEQFF. J is TRBJ2-1 and V is TRBV11-2; weak D call: TRBD1 (5 bases). The V and J ends lost 5 bases and 9 bases respectively, with 17 bases between them. Germline assignment: CDR1 SGHAT and CDR2 FQNNGV. CDR3 length equals 14 residues.